One and the same sample provided the 25 T cell receptor beta chains below, sequenced in a study of T cell responses to AZD1222 COVID-19 vaccine. This table comes from immunoSEQ multiplex PCR, and its TCRdb copy is limited to in-frame clones, with some not included. Here the sample spans about 100,000 clones, about 91% being singletons. Sample: peripheral blood, taken on day 0 of AZD1222 vaccination. These receptors were obtained from an adult in good health.

In regard to this clone: This same CDR3 is encoded by further DNA sequences in the sample. This rearrangement joins TRBV10-1 to TRBJ1-1; no firm D call. In germline, CDR1 is WNHNN, CDR2 SYGVQD (reference sequence). Trimming pared 2 bases from V and 0 bases from J, leaving 4 bases between. The CDR3 is 13 amino acids. The CDR3 DNA reads TGCGCCAGCAGTGAGGGTTTGAACACTGAAGCTTTCTTT. Residues: CASSEGLNTEAFF.

The rearrangement uses TRBV11-2 and TRBJ1-3, with 8 nucleotides matching TRBD1. V shed 5 bases, J shed 4 bases, and the junction held 7 bases outside the gene matches. Germline V gives CDR1 SGHAT, CDR2 FQNNGV. The CDR3 loop spans 15 amino acids. This CDR3 reads CASSAQGGSGNTIYF. The CDR3, as DNA: TGTGCCAGCAGCGCACAGGGGGGCTCAGGAAACACCATATATTTT.

This chain joins TRBV3-1 (or the pseudogene TRBV3-2) and TRBJ2-1, with TRBD2 as a possible D gene (6 bases). This CDR3 is built from 14 residues. CDR1 is LGHDT, CDR2 YNNKEL, per germline (reference sequence). The V end lost 1 base, the J end lost 8 bases, and 12 bases lay between the germline ends. CDR3: CASSQVAGSYEQFF. CDR3 sequence (DNA): TGTGCCAGCAGCCAAGTGGCGGGGAGCTATGAGCAGTTCTTC.

The chain is built from TRBV6-5 and TRBJ2-2; D is unclear. This CDR3 is built from 15 residues. The V gene lost 5 bases and the J gene lost 4 bases, with 14 bases spanning the gap. Germline V gives CDR1 MNHEY, CDR2 SVGAGI. DNA for the CDR3: TGTGCCAGCAGTCAGAACCAAATGCCCACCGGGGAGCTGTTTTTT. Its translation: CASSQNQMPTGELFF.

As regards this clone: This likely comes from a read error, as the CDR3 has no conserved phenylalanine or tryptophan at its end. V is TRBV6-5 and J is TRBJ1-6, with D possibly matching TRBD1 (5 bases). Germline loops: CDR1 MNHEY, CDR2 SVGAGI. Trimming cost V 6 bases and J 5 bases, with 11 bases left between them. This CDR3 contains 14 residues. The CDR3 DNA reads TGTGCCAGCAGCTTTGGACAAGATAATTCACCCCTCCACCTT. Translating it yields CASSFGQDNSPLHL.

This rearrangement joins TRBV27 to TRBJ1-1; no definite D call. The CDR3 runs 13 residues. Germline values: CDR1 MNHEY, CDR2 SMNVEV (reference sequence). Trimming took off 4 bases at V and 0 bases at J, with 6 bases between the two ends. In DNA, the CDR3 is TGTGCCAGCAGTTCGTCAGTGAACACTGAAGCTTTCTTT. This sequence encodes CASSSSVNTEAFF.

The chain has TRBV6-5 and TRBJ1-1; D is unresolved. The germline V gene encodes CDR1 MNHEY and CDR2 SVGAGI. V lost 6 bases and J 3 bases, leaving 11 bases between the germline ends. The CDR3 length is 13 residues. The CDR3 coding sequence is TGTGCCAGCAGGCGTACACCGCACACTGAAGCTTTCTTT. Residues: CASRRTPHTEAFF.

The genes are TRBV6-5 and TRBJ1-1; TRBD1 is a possible D gene (5 bases). CDR3 length equals 16 residues. Trimming shortened V by 6 bases and J by 0 bases, and 17 bases separated the two germline ends. The germline CDR1 and CDR2 sequences are MNHEY and SVGAGI. The CDR3: CASRYGGGSMNTEAFF. The CDR3 region has the DNA TGTGCCAGCAGGTACGGGGGAGGGTCCATGAACACTGAAGCTTTCTTT.

In the case of this clone: The conserved final phenylalanine or tryptophan is absent from the CDR3, which likely points to a read error. The chain is built from TRBV2 and TRBJ1-6, with TRBD1 identical over 7 bases. The CDR3 runs 17 residues. Trimming removed 6 bases from V and 10 bases from J; junction bases left unmatched: 18. CDR1 is SNHLY and CDR2 is FYNNEI in the germline V gene. The DNA for the CDR3 is TGTGCCAGCAGGGGGTTCAAAACGGCAGGGGGTCACTCACCCCTCCACCTT. It specifies CASRGFKTAGGHSPLHL.

The chain combines TRBV2 with TRBJ2-7, with TRBD2 matching 9 bases. Germline CDR1 and CDR2: SNHLY and FYNNEI. With 2 bases clipped from V and 4 bases from J, the junction kept 6 bases outside the gene matches. This CDR3 spans 15 amino acids. CDR3 loop: CASSESLAGTYEQYF. The CDR3 DNA sequence: TGTGCCAGCAGTGAAAGCCTAGCGGGGACATACGAGCAGTACTTC.

This chain links TRBV29-1 with TRBJ1-2, with D perhaps TRBD1 (5 bases). The CDR3 extends over 11 amino acids. Trimming removed 5 bases from V and 7 bases from J, with 11 bases in between. Germline values: CDR1 SQVTM, CDR2 ANQGSEA. CDR3 in DNA: TGCAGCGTTCCTTGGGGCTCTGGCTACACCTTC. Its translation is CSVPWGSGYTF.

In its sample, this clone was seen once. The chain couples TRBV7-8 to TRBJ2-3; TRBD1 or TRBD2 may be the D gene (5 bases each). The CDR3 consists of 16 residues. Germline CDR1 and CDR2: SGHVS and FQNEAQ. Trimming cost V 1 base and J 0 bases, with 11 bases left between them. Here the CDR3 DNA reads TGTGCCAGCAGCTTAGACGGATGGGGGAGCACAGATACGCAGTATTTT. It specifies CASSLDGWGSTDTQYF.

The chain couples TRBV5-6 to TRBJ1-2, with TRBD1 matching 9 bases. Trimming removed 5 bases from V and 1 base from J; junction bases left unmatched: 6. The V gene's germline CDR1 is SGHDT and CDR2 YYEEEE. The CDR3 runs 15 residues. The CDR3 reads CASRAGTGINYGYTF. In DNA form, the CDR3 reads TGTGCCAGCAGGGCCGGGACAGGGATTAACTATGGCTACACCTTC.

This clone was seen a single time. The CDR3 DNA reads TGTGCCTGGAGTCCCGGTTTGGTCACCGGGGAGCTGTTTTTT. It translates to CAWSPGLVTGELFF. The gene calls are TRBV30 and TRBJ2-2; no clear D gene. Trimming shortened V by 2 bases and J by 4 bases, and 11 bases separated the two germline ends. Germline CDR1 reads GTSNPN; CDR2 reads SVGIG (reference sequence). This CDR3 spans 14 amino acids.

The CDR3 is CASSLAATRTDTQYF. The CDR3 DNA reads TGTGCCAGCAGCTTGGCGGCGACTCGCACAGATACGCAGTATTTT. The V gene is TRBV5-4, the J gene TRBJ2-3; D remains ambiguous. CDR3 length: 15 residues. Between the trimmed V and J ends, which lost 0 bases and 1 base, there was a span of 9 bases. Germline V lookup: CDR1 SGHNT, CDR2 YYREEE (reference sequence).

The chain couples TRBV3-1 (or the pseudogene TRBV3-2) to TRBJ1-1, with no clear D. This CDR3 has 13 amino acids. V lost 1 base and J lost 7, with 10 bases in between. Germline V gene lookup returns CDR1 LGHDT and CDR2 YNNKEL (reference sequence). CDR3 in amino acids: CASSQGRVHEAFF. The CDR3 nucleotides read TGTGCCAGCAGCCAAGGCCGGGTCCATGAAGCTTTCTTT.

The chain recombines TRBV19 with TRBJ1-5; D perhaps matches TRBD1 (6 bases). Trimming pared 5 bases from V and 2 bases from J, leaving 13 bases between. The CDR3 loop spans 15 amino acids. Germline assignment: CDR1 LNHDA and CDR2 SQIVND (reference sequence). This chain's CDR3 is CASSPGGRGNQPQHF. In DNA, the CDR3 is TGTGCCAGTAGTCCGGGGGGCAGGGGCAATCAGCCCCAGCATTTT.

The rearrangement links TRBV19 to TRBJ2-1, with no clear D. The CDR3 extends over 13 amino acids. Germline values: CDR1 LNHDA, CDR2 SQIVND (reference sequence). Trimming took off 4 bases at V and 1 base at J, with 5 bases between the two ends. The CDR3 spells CASSKGSYNEQFF. In nucleotides, the CDR3 is TGTGCCAGTAGTAAGGGTTCCTACAATGAGCAGTTCTTC.

The J gene is TRBJ2-1, the V gene TRBV14; TRBD2 agrees at 11 bases. J was trimmed by 9 bases and V by 3 bases; bases with no gene match: 7. The CDR3 extends over 15 amino acids. From germline, CDR1 is SGHDN and CDR2 FVKESK. The CDR3 sequence: CASSHLAGGKGEQFF. CDR3 nucleotides: TGTGCCAGCAGCCACCTAGCGGGGGGAAAGGGTGAGCAGTTCTTC.

The rearrangement joins TRBV5-6 to TRBJ2-7; D unclear. Germline V gene sequence: CDR1 SGHDT, CDR2 YYEEEE. The CDR3 is made up of 13 amino acids. V was shortened by 0 bases and J by 3 bases, with 7 bases between the two germline ends. The DNA of the CDR3 is TGTGCCAGCAGCTTGGCGAGAGTCTACGAGCAGTACTTC. Translating gives CASSLARVYEQYF. Full variable domain (missing parts from reference TRBV5-6 and TRBJ2-7): DAGVTQSPTHLIKTRGQQVTLRCSPKSGHDTVSWYQQALGQGPQFIFQYYEEEERQRGNFPDRFSGHQFPNYSSELNVNALLLGDSALYLCASSLARVYEQYFGPGTRLTVT.

The gene calls are TRBV29-1 and TRBJ1-2, with D perhaps matching TRBD1 (5 bases). CDR3 length: 11 amino acids. Trimming took 7 bases from V and 5 from J, leaving 11 bases between them. Per the germline V gene, CDR1 is SQVTM and CDR2 is ANQGSEA. The CDR3 sequence is CSGNQGYGYTF. CDR3 in DNA: TGCAGCGGCAATCAGGGATATGGCTACACCTTC.

The rearrangement joins TRBV19 to TRBJ1-5, with D possibly matching TRBD1 (5 bases). This CDR3 has 17 residues. V was clipped by 4 bases and J by 7 bases, with 23 bases between them. Germline V gives CDR1 LNHDA, CDR2 SQIVND (reference sequence). The CDR3 protein is CASSTLGGSGGSQPQHF. The DNA for the CDR3 is TGTGCCAGTAGTACTCTCGGAGGGAGTGGGGGTTCGCAGCCCCAGCATTTT.

The rearrangement joins TRBV12-3 or TRBV12-4 to TRBJ1-1; possible D gene TRBD1, 5 bases. The CDR3 is made up of 13 amino acids. Trimming removed 7 bases at V and 6 bases at J, with 15 bases between. As DNA, the CDR3 is TGTGCCAGCACCCCGAGCTGGGACGCTGAAGCTTTCTTT. Its translation: CASTPSWDAEAFF.

The V gene is TRBV14, the J gene TRBJ2-1; possible D gene TRBD2, 6 bases. The germline CDR1 and CDR2 sequences are SGHDN and FVKESK. The ends were cut back, 0 bases at V and 6 bases at J, with 15 bases in the middle. This CDR3 has 16 residues. CDR3 region: CASSQDRGPGGNEQFF. CDR3 in DNA: TGTGCCAGCAGCCAAGATAGGGGCCCCGGGGGCAATGAGCAGTTCTTC.

This rearrangement joins TRBV24-1 to TRBJ2-1, with 9 nucleotides matching TRBD1. The V segment lost 2 bases and the J segment 8 bases; nucleotides outside the gene matches: 6. Germline CDR1 reads KGHDR; CDR2 reads SFDVKD. CDR3 length equals 15 residues. DNA for the CDR3: TGTGCCACCAGTGATTCGGACAGGGGATGGCATGAGCAGTTCTTC. Protein sequence: CATSDSDRGWHEQFF.